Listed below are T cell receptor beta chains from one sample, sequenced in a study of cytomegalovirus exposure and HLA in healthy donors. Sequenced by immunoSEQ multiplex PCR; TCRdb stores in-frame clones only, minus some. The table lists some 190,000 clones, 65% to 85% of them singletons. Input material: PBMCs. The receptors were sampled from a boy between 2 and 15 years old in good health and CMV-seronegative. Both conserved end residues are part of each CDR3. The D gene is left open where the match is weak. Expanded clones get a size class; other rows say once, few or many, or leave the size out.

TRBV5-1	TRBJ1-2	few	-	CASSPGQGYGYTF	TGCGCCAGCAGCCCCGGGCAGGGCTATGGCTACACCTTC
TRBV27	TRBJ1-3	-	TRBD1	CASSKQGARGNTIYF	TGTGCCAGCAGTAAACAGGGGGCGCGGGGAAACACCATATATTTT
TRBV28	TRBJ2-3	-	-	CASSLYGSVAAPDTQYF	TGTGCCAGCAGTTTATACGGCTCTGTAGCCGCCCCAGATACGCAGTATTTT
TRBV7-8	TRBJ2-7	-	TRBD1	CASSLVGQGAEQYF	TGTGCCAGCAGCTTAGTGGGACAGGGAGCCGAGCAGTACTTC
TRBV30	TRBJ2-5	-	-	CAWSVLGQETQYF	TGTGCCTGGAGTGTACTTGGCCAAGAGACCCAGTACTTC
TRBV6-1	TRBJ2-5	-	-	CASSEGGLRTVETQYF	TGTGCCAGCAGTGAAGGGGGGCTTAGGACCGTCGAGACCCAGTACTTC
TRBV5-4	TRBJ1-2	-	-	CASSLQSYGYTF	TGTGCCAGCAGCTTGCAATCCTATGGCTACACCTTC
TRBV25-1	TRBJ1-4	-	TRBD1	CASLKGTGGEGNEKLFF	TGTGCCAGCCTTAAAGGGACAGGGGGCGAAGGTAATGAAAAACTGTTTTTT
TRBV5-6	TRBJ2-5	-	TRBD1	CASSRQGDQETQYF	TGTGCCAGCAGCAGACAGGGAGACCAAGAGACCCAGTACTTC
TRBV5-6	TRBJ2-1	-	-	CASSSPQNNGWEQFF	TGTGCCAGCAGCTCCCCTCAAAATAACGGGTGGGAGCAGTTCTTC
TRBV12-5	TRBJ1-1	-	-	CASGDSPPGGTEAFF	TGTGCTAGTGGGGACTCCCCCCCCGGTGGCACTGAAGCTTTCTTT
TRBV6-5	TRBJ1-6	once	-	CASSRSYNSPLHF	TGTGCCAGCAGCCGGAGTTATAATTCACCCCTCCACTTT
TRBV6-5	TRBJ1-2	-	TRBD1	CASSMTGGGYGYTF	TGTGCCAGCAGCATGACAGGGGGGGGCTATGGCTACACCTTC
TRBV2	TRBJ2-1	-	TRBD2	CASSDPSGGNEQFF	TGTGCCAGCAGTGATCCTAGCGGGGGGAATGAGCAGTTCTTC